Listed below are T cell receptor beta chains from one sample, sequenced in a study of blood T cells in healthy people across ages. From the 5' RACE reads, TCRdb called clonotypes with MiXCR, one entry per CDR3 protein. The data hold 1.5 million to 1.9 million distinct CDR3 sequences, with about 42% observed a single time. The sample consisted of blood. These receptor sequences come from a woman between 18 and 29 years old in good health. Both conserved end residues are part of each CDR3. The D gene is left open where the match is weak. Clone size is given for some rows only: seen once, a few or many times, or a class if the clone is expanded.

D: -; V: TRBV29-1; J: TRBJ1-2; size: -; CDR3: CSATGHRGRPNYGYTF; DNA: TGCAGTGCCACCGGCCACCGAGGTCGTCCTAACTATGGCTACACCTTC
D: TRBD2; V: TRBV7-2; J: TRBJ2-1; size: -; CDR3: CASSLRLAKDEQFF; DNA: TGTGCCAGCAGCTTAAGACTAGCGAAGGATGAGCAGTTCTTC
D: -; V: TRBV9; J: TRBJ1-6; size: -; CDR3: CASSPTVGSPLHF; DNA: TGTGCCAGCAGCCCAACAGTCGGCTCACCCCTCCACTTT
D: TRBD1; V: TRBV30; J: TRBJ2-7; size: -; CDR3: CAYEQGAPSNEQYF; DNA: TGTGCCTACGAGCAGGGGGCCCCCTCCAATGAGCAGTACTTC
D: TRBD2; V: TRBV10-3; J: TRBJ2-4; size: -; CDR3: CAIDASGGVLAKNIQYF; DNA: TGTGCCATCGATGCCAGCGGGGGGGTCCTAGCCAAAAACATTCAGTACTTC
D: -; V: TRBV6-6; J: TRBJ2-1; size: few; CDR3: CASSYVRNEQFF; DNA: TGTGCCAGCAGTTACGTGAGGAATGAGCAGTTCTTC
D: -; V: TRBV12-3/TRBV12-4; J: TRBJ2-7; size: few; CDR3: CASSISGAVFYEQYF; DNA: TGTGCCAGCAGTATCTCTGGGGCAGTTTTCTACGAGCAGTACTTC
D: -; V: TRBV29-1; J: TRBJ2-3; size: -; CDR3: CSLTDGTDTQYF; DNA: TGCAGCTTAACGGATGGCACAGATACGCAGTATTTT
D: -; V: TRBV28; J: TRBJ2-7; size: -; CDR3: CASSLTAIYEQYF; DNA: TGTGCCAGCAGTTTGACTGCAATATACGAGCAGTACTTC
D: -; V: TRBV18; J: TRBJ2-3; size: -; CDR3: CASSPGLGLGTQYF; DNA: TGTGCCAGCTCACCAGGACTGGGCCTAGGTACGCAGTATTTT
D: -; V: TRBV30; J: TRBJ2-7; size: few; CDR3: CAWGRSRYEQYF; DNA: TGTGCCTGGGGGAGAAGCCGCTACGAGCAGTACTTC
D: TRBD2; V: TRBV6-5; J: TRBJ2-7; size: -; CDR3: CASSSPRAGAYEQYF; DNA: TGTGCCAGCAGTTCCCCACGTGCGGGGGCCTACGAGCAGTACTTC
D: TRBD2; V: TRBV6-2/TRBV6-3; J: TRBJ2-5; size: once; CDR3: CASSYSSLAGLRETQYF; DNA: TGTGCCAGCAGTTACTCATCCCTAGCGGGCCTGCGAGAGACCCAGTACTTC
D: TRBD2; V: TRBV18; J: TRBJ2-1; size: once; CDR3: CASSGGDGGYNEQFF; DNA: TGTGCCAGCTCAGGGGGGGACGGCGGTTATAATGAGCAGTTCTTC
D: -; V: TRBV12-3/TRBV12-4; J: TRBJ2-5; size: many; CDR3: CASSLRLRETQYF; DNA: TGTGCCAGCAGTTTAAGGCTTCGGGAGACCCAGTACTTC
D: -; V: TRBV27; J: TRBJ2-7; size: -; CDR3: CASSFLGIGPYEQYF; DNA: TGTGCCAGCAGTTTCCTAGGGATAGGCCCCTACGAGCAGTACTTC
D: -; V: TRBV12-3/TRBV12-4; J: TRBJ2-4; size: -; CDR3: CASSWSLLAKNIQYF; DNA: TGTGCCAGCAGTTGGAGCTTGCTAGCCAAAAACATTCAGTACTTC
D: -; V: TRBV2; J: TRBJ2-5; size: -; CDR3: CASSDYRASQETQYF; DNA: TGTGCCAGCAGTGACTACAGGGCGTCTCAAGAGACCCAGTACTTC
D: -; V: TRBV20-1; J: TRBJ2-7; size: -; CDR3: CSARDRRLSYEQYF; DNA: TGCAGTGCTAGAGATCGGCGGCTATCCTACGAGCAGTACTTC
D: -; V: TRBV5-1; J: TRBJ2-1; size: -; CDR3: CASKYIADEQFF; DNA: TGCGCCAGCAAGTACATAGCTGATGAGCAGTTCTTC
D: -; V: TRBV6-6; J: TRBJ1-6; size: -; CDR3: CASSYARTNSPLHF; DNA: TGTGCCAGCAGTTACGCCAGGACAAATTCACCCCTCCACTTT
D: -; V: TRBV20-1; J: TRBJ1-1; size: -; CDR3: CSAAGRVNTEAFF; DNA: TGCAGTGCTGCTGGACGGGTGAACACTGAAGCTTTCTTT
D: -; V: TRBV30; J: TRBJ2-1; size: few; CDR3: CAWSRVNEQFF; DNA: TGTGCCTGGAGTAGAGTCAATGAGCAGTTCTTC
D: TRBD2; V: TRBV12-3/TRBV12-4; J: TRBJ2-1; size: -; CDR3: CASRYIAGGPCEQFF; DNA: TGTGCCAGCAGATATATAGCGGGGGGGCCATGTGAGCAGTTCTTC
D: TRBD2; V: TRBV11-2; J: TRBJ2-1; size: -; CDR3: CASSLDFPSGVEGEQFF; DNA: TGTGCCAGCAGCTTAGATTTCCCTAGCGGGGTGGAGGGTGAGCAGTTCTTC
D: -; V: TRBV20-1; J: TRBJ2-3; size: -; CDR3: CSARAGGRGTQYF; DNA: TGCAGTGCTCGCGCCGGGGGCCGGGGTACGCAGTATTTT
D: -; V: TRBV9; J: TRBJ1-1; size: few; CDR3: CASSPRSGTNTEAFF; DNA: TGTGCCAGCAGCCCCCGTTCGGGGACGAACACTGAAGCTTTCTTT
D: -; V: TRBV7-9; J: TRBJ2-2; size: -; CDR3: CASSPQRASGELFF; DNA: TGTGCCAGCAGCCCGCAGCGGGCCTCCGGGGAGCTGTTTTTT
D: -; V: TRBV5-5; J: TRBJ2-7; size: -; CDR3: CASSFPGQSYEQYF; DNA: TGTGCCAGCAGCTTTCCAGGACAGTCCTACGAGCAGTACTTC
D: TRBD2; V: TRBV20-1; J: TRBJ2-1; size: few; CDR3: CSARGPSGDLRWEQFF; DNA: TGCAGTGCTAGAGGCCCGAGCGGGGATCTTCGGTGGGAGCAGTTCTTC
D: -; V: TRBV18; J: TRBJ1-1; size: -; CDR3: CASANGWETEAFF; DNA: TGTGCCAGCGCAAATGGGTGGGAAACTGAAGCTTTCTTT
D: TRBD1; V: TRBV7-9; J: TRBJ1-6; size: -; CDR3: CASSLARTGDLSPLHF; DNA: TGTGCCAGCAGCTTAGCCAGGACAGGGGATTTGTCACCCCTCCACTTT
D: TRBD2; V: TRBV12-3/TRBV12-4; J: TRBJ2-7; size: few; CDR3: CASSKGPTSHSSYEQYF; DNA: TGTGCCAGCAGCAAGGGGCCGACTAGCCATAGCTCCTACGAGCAGTACTTC
D: -; V: TRBV24-1; J: TRBJ2-1; size: once; CDR3: CAASETGSRSYNEQFF; DNA: TGTGCCGCCAGTGAAACTGGGAGTAGGTCCTACAATGAGCAGTTCTTC
D: -; V: TRBV3-1; J: TRBJ2-4; size: few; CDR3: CASSLQALSGNIQYF; DNA: TGTGCCAGCAGCCTACAAGCTTTGAGCGGGAACATTCAGTACTTC
D: -; V: TRBV20-1; J: TRBJ2-7; size: few; CDR3: CSARVPRDFSYEQYF; DNA: TGCAGTGCTAGAGTGCCGCGGGACTTCTCCTACGAGCAGTACTTC
D: -; V: TRBV7-6; J: TRBJ1-5; size: -; CDR3: CASSSGNIGNQPQHF; DNA: TGTGCCAGCAGCTCTGGGAATATCGGCAATCAGCCCCAGCATTTT
D: TRBD1; V: TRBV25-1; J: TRBJ2-7; size: -; CDR3: CASRRKDREQYF; DNA: TGTGCCAGCAGGAGGAAGGACAGGGAGCAGTACTTC
D: -; V: TRBV10-3; J: TRBJ2-7; size: -; CDR3: CAISPLQVSSSYEQYF; DNA: TGTGCCATCAGCCCCTTACAGGTTTCAAGCTCCTACGAGCAGTACTTC
D: -; V: TRBV9; J: TRBJ1-1; size: few; CDR3: CASSVVTVNTEAFF; DNA: TGTGCCAGCAGCGTAGTGACAGTGAACACTGAAGCTTTCTTT
D: -; V: TRBV29-1; J: TRBJ2-3; size: many; CDR3: CSVVGSSTDTQYF; DNA: TGCAGCGTTGTGGGGAGTAGCACAGATACGCAGTATTTT
D: TRBD2; V: TRBV6-2/TRBV6-3; J: TRBJ2-2; size: few; CDR3: CANSYPGLAGDTGELFF; DNA: TGTGCCAACAGTTACCCCGGACTAGCGGGGGACACCGGGGAGCTGTTTTTT
D: -; V: TRBV5-1; J: TRBJ2-3; size: once; CDR3: CASSLWAGAGSTDTQYF; DNA: TGCGCCAGCAGCTTGTGGGCGGGCGCGGGGAGCACAGATACGCAGTATTTT
D: -; V: TRBV6-2/TRBV6-3; J: TRBJ1-1; size: many; CDR3: CASSYSENTEAFF; DNA: TGTGCCAGCAGTTACTCGGAGAACACTGAAGCTTTCTTT
D: -; V: TRBV25-1; J: TRBJ2-7; size: few; CDR3: CASSETYGAYEQYF; DNA: TGTGCCAGCAGTGAAACTTACGGGGCCTACGAGCAGTACTTC
D: -; V: TRBV3-1; J: TRBJ2-7; size: -; CDR3: CASSQMGTYEQYF; DNA: TGTGCCAGCAGCCAAATGGGAACCTACGAGCAGTACTTC
D: -; V: TRBV5-1; J: TRBJ2-3; size: few; CDR3: CASSLIGGSTDTQYF; DNA: TGCGCCAGCAGCTTGATCGGGGGAAGCACAGATACGCAGTATTTT
D: -; V: TRBV12-3/TRBV12-4; J: TRBJ2-7; size: -; CDR3: CASSTDGEQYF; DNA: TGTGCCAGCAGCACCGACGGGGAGCAGTACTTC
D: -; V: TRBV20-1; J: TRBJ1-1; size: few; CDR3: CSARDQSSMNTEAFF; DNA: TGCAGTGCTAGAGATCAATCCAGCATGAACACTGAAGCTTTCTTT
D: TRBD1; V: TRBV7-9; J: TRBJ1-1; size: few; CDR3: CASSRDSFDTEAFF; DNA: TGTGCCAGCAGTCGGGACAGTTTTGACACTGAAGCTTTCTTT
D: TRBD2; V: TRBV4-3; J: TRBJ2-2; size: -; CDR3: CASSQDYTAGDTGELFF; DNA: TGCGCCAGCAGCCAAGACTATACAGCGGGAGACACCGGGGAGCTGTTTTTT
D: TRBD1; V: TRBV20-1; J: TRBJ1-5; size: -; CDR3: CSARGTGPPQHF; DNA: TGCAGTGCTAGAGGGACAGGACCGCCCCAGCATTTT
D: TRBD1; V: TRBV20-1; J: TRBJ2-3; size: many; CDR3: CSVPDRGTDTQYF; DNA: TGCAGTGTCCCGGACAGGGGGACAGATACGCAGTATTTT